These T cell receptor beta chains were read from a single sample in a study of T cell responses to AZD1222 COVID-19 vaccine. The assay was immunoSEQ multiplex PCR, and TCRdb's table has in-frame clones only and misses some. The sample includes about 150,000 clones, about 88% seen only once; the top ten take 6.9%. Sequenced material: peripheral blood, taken after recovery from COVID-19. These receptors all come from an adult who had recovered from COVID-19. Each CDR3 is given with its conserved first and last residue. The D gene is left open where the match is weak. Clone size is given for some rows only: seen once, a few or many times, or a class if the clone is expanded.

cdr3_nt	cdr3_aa	j_call	d_call	clone_size	cdr3_length	v_call
TGCAGCGCAACTAGCTCCGATGAGCAGTTCTTC	CSATSSDEQFF	TRBJ2-1	-	-	11	TRBV29-1
TGTGCCAGCAGCTTCACGGGCTTGGTTGAAGCTTTCTTT	CASSFTGLVEAFF	TRBJ1-1	-	once	13	TRBV13
TGTGCCAGCAGCTTAGGTCCTTGGGGGGTCTCCTACGAGCAGTACTTC	CASSLGPWGVSYEQYF	TRBJ2-7	-	-	16	TRBV11-3
TGTGCCAGTAGTATATTAGGGGGCGCGGTCACCGGGGAGCTGTTTTTT	CASSILGGAVTGELFF	TRBJ2-2	TRBD1	-	16	TRBV19
TGTGCCAGCAGCTTGTCACAATTAGTTTTCTATGGCTACACCTTC	CASSLSQLVFYGYTF	TRBJ1-2	-	-	15	TRBV7-8
TGTGCCAGCAGTTACTCGGTCGGCAGATCCTACGAGCAGTACTTC	CASSYSVGRSYEQYF	TRBJ2-7	-	-	15	TRBV6-5
TGTGCCAGCAGTGAACCTTTCCAGGGGACCTTTGAAGCTTTCTTT	CASSEPFQGTFEAFF	TRBJ1-1	-	-	15	TRBV6-1
TGTGCCAGCAGTTACTCCGGACTTGACCATGACTACGAGCAGTACTTC	CASSYSGLDHDYEQYF	TRBJ2-7	-	-	16	TRBV6-5
TGTGCCAGCTCACCAGGACAGATCAATGAGCAGTTCTTC	CASSPGQINEQFF	TRBJ2-1	-	-	13	TRBV18
TGTGCCAGCAGTGAAGCGCCAAGTAACACTGAAGCTTTCTTT	CASSEAPSNTEAFF	TRBJ1-1	-	-	14	TRBV2
TGTGCCAGCTCACCAAATCTCGACAGAATCTATGGCTACACCTTC	CASSPNLDRIYGYTF	TRBJ1-2	-	-	15	TRBV18
TGTGCCATCAGTCGATCACAGGGGAACACTGAAGCTTTCTTT	CAISRSQGNTEAFF	TRBJ1-1	-	-	14	TRBV10-3
TGTGCCAGCAGCCTAAGGCCGGGACAGATCTACGAGCAGTACTTC	CASSLRPGQIYEQYF	TRBJ2-7	TRBD1	few	15	TRBV7-6
TGCAGCATCCAGGGACAAGGATATGGCTACACCTTC	CSIQGQGYGYTF	TRBJ1-2	-	-	12	TRBV29-1
TGTGCCAGCAGCGTATTAGCAGAAGAGACCCAGTACTTC	CASSVLAEETQYF	TRBJ2-5	-	-	13	TRBV9
TGTGCCAGCAGCCCCCGCCCGGGACAGATCTCTGGAAACACCATATATTTT	CASSPRPGQISGNTIYF	TRBJ1-3	TRBD1	-	17	TRBV9
TGTGCCAGCAACACAGAGCTCTCTGGAAACACCATATATTTT	CASNTELSGNTIYF	TRBJ1-3	-	-	14	TRBV9
TGTGCCAGCAGTCCCGACCCGACAGGGCTAAACACCGGGGAGCTGTTTTTT	CASSPDPTGLNTGELFF	TRBJ2-2	TRBD1	-	17	TRBV27
TGTGCCAGCAGCTTGAATTCGGACGGGGAGCTGTTTTTT	CASSLNSDGELFF	TRBJ2-2	-	-	13	TRBV7-2
TGCAGCGTACTACAGGGGCCCCGCTACGAGCAGTACTTC	CSVLQGPRYEQYF	TRBJ2-7	TRBD1	-	13	TRBV29-1
TGTGCCAGCACCCCAGGGGCCCAAGAGACCCAGTACTTC	CASTPGAQETQYF	TRBJ2-5	-	-	13	TRBV21-1
TGTGCCAGCAGTGACCCCTCAGGCTACGAGCAGTACTTC	CASSDPSGYEQYF	TRBJ2-7	-	-	13	TRBV27
TGTGCCAGCAGCCAGAGGACAGATACGCAGTATTTT	CASSQRTDTQYF	TRBJ2-3	-	-	12	TRBV3-1/TRBV3-2
TGTGCCAGCAGCCACTCGGGGACTAGCGTTTCTGGGGCCAACGTCCTGACTTTC	CASSHSGTSVSGANVLTF	TRBJ2-6	TRBD2	-	18	TRBV3-1/TRBV3-2
TGTGCCAGCAGCCAAGATTGGGACGAGGCTGGAGATTCACCCCTCCACTTT	CASSQDWDEAGDSPLHF	TRBJ1-6	-	-	17	TRBV3-1/TRBV3-2
TGTGCCAGTAGTATGAGTTTGTTCCGTATCGACAATGAGCAGTTCTTC	CASSMSLFRIDNEQFF	TRBJ2-1	-	-	16	TRBV19
TGTGCCAGCAGCTTAGGTGGATCTAGCAATCAGCCCCAGCATTTT	CASSLGGSSNQPQHF	TRBJ1-5	-	once	15	TRBV7-9
TGTGCCAGCTCACCCCTGGGACAGGGGACCTCTGGAAACACCATATATTTT	CASSPLGQGTSGNTIYF	TRBJ1-3	TRBD1	once	17	TRBV18